The 3 T cell receptor beta chains in this list originate from one sample, sequenced in a study of blood T cell repertoires in COVID-19. The repertoire was sequenced with immunoSEQ multiplex PCR; TCRdb's copy has only in-frame clones and lacks some. The sample records about 45,000 clones, approximately 71% being singletons. Material for sequencing was peripheral blood. All receptors derive from a man older than 75 with acute or convalescent COVID-19.

By share, this clone counts as medium-sized. The V and J genes are TRBV27 and TRBJ2-7; 11 bases are a match to TRBD1. Germline-derived CDR1 and CDR2 are MNHEY and SMNVEV (reference sequence). The CDR3 runs 15 residues. The junction had 7 bases not matched to a gene; V was cut back by 4 bases and J by 5 bases. The CDR3 here is CASSSRTGGFDEQYF. The CDR3 DNA reads TGTGCCAGCAGTTCACGGACAGGGGGCTTCGACGAGCAGTACTTC.

The chain couples TRBV9 to TRBJ2-3; 8 bases line up with TRBD2. Germline V gene data show CDR1 as SGDLS and CDR2 as YYNGEE. V gave up 0 bases and J gave up 6 bases; unmatched junction bases: 0. This CDR3 has 13 amino acids. The CDR3 DNA follows: TGTGCCAGCAGCGTAGCGGGGGGGGATACGCAGTATTTT. Translation: CASSVAGGDTQYF.

The rearrangement joins TRBV4-3 to TRBJ2-5, with 10 bases fitting TRBD1. After removal of 4 bases from V and 5 bases from J, the junction contained 7 bases not matched to a gene. This CDR3 spans 15 amino acids. CDR1 is LGHNA, CDR2 YSLEER, per germline. The CDR3, as DNA: TGCGCCAGCAGCCGAGGGACAGGGGAGGTTGAGACCCAGTACTTC. It specifies CASSRGTGEVETQYF.